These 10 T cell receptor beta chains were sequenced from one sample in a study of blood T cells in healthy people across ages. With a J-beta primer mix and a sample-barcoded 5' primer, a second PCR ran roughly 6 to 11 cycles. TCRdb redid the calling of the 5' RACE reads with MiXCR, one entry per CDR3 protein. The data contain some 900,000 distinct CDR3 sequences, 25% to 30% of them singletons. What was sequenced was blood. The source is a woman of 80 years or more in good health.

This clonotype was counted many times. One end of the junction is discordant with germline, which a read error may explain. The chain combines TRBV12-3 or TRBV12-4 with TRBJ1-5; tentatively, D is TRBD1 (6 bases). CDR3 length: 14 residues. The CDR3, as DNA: TGCGCCAGCAGCTTGGCAGGGGGCAATCAGCCCCAGCATTTT. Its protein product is CASSLAGGNQPQHF.

The CDR3 loop reads CASSPRDRQSYEQYF. The CDR3 DNA reads TGTGCCAGCAGTCCCCGGGACAGGCAATCCTACGAGCAGTACTTC. This chain links TRBV12-3 or TRBV12-4 with TRBJ2-7; 8 nucleotides agree with TRBD1. CDR3 length: 15 amino acids. V dropped 5 bases and J dropped 1; count of bases not matched to a gene: 7.

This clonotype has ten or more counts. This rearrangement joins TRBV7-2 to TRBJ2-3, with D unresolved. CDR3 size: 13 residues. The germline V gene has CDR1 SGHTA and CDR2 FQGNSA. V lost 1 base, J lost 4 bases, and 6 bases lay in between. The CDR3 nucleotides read TGTGCCAGCAGCTTAGAGGTCGCAGATACGCAGTATTTT. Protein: CASSLEVADTQYF.

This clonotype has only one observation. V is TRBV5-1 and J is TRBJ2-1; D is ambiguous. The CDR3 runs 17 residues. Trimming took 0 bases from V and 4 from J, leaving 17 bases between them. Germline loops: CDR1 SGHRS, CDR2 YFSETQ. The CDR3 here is CASSLALGLGGYNEQFF. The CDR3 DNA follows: TGCGCCAGCAGCTTGGCTTTAGGGTTGGGTGGATACAATGAGCAGTTCTTC.

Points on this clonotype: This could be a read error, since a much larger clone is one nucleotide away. This CDR3 is CANSQARGKETQYF. CDR3 nucleotides: TGTGCCAACAGCCAAGCCCGCGGGAAAGAGACCCAGTACTTC. This chain uses TRBV14 with TRBJ2-5, with a tentative D call TRBD2 (6 bases). The CDR3 is 14 amino acids. Germline loops: CDR1 SGHDN, CDR2 FVKESK. Using reference TRBV14 and TRBJ2-5 for the parts outside the CDR3, the full variable domain is EAGVTQFPSHSVIEKGQTVTLRCDPISGHDNLYWYRRVMGKEIKFLLHFVKESKQDESGMPNNRFLAERTGGTYSTLKVQPAELEDSGVYFCANSQARGKETQYFGPGTRLLVL.

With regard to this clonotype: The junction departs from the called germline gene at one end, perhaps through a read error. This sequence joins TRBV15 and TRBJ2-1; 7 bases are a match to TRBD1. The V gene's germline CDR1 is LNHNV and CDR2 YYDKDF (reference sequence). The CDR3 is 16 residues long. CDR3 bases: TGCGCCACCAGCAGAGAGAGGGACAGATCCTACAATGAGCAGTTCTTC. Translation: CATSRERDRSYNEQFF.

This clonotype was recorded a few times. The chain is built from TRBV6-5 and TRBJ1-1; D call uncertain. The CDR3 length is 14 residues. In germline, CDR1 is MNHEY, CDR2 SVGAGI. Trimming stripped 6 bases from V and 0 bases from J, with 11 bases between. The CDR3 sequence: CASRLRTVNTEAFF. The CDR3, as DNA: TGTGCCAGCAGACTGAGGACGGTGAACACTGAAGCTTTCTTT.

The DNA for the CDR3 is TGCAGTGCTAAAGCCCAGGGGGCCAATTCACCCCTCCACTTT. Translated: CSAKAQGANSPLHF. The V gene is TRBV20-1, the J gene TRBJ1-6, with 8 bases lining up with TRBD1. V shed 4 bases and J 7 bases; nucleotides not matched to a gene: 6. The V gene's germline CDR1 is DFQATT and CDR2 SNEGSKA (reference sequence). CDR3 size: 14 residues.

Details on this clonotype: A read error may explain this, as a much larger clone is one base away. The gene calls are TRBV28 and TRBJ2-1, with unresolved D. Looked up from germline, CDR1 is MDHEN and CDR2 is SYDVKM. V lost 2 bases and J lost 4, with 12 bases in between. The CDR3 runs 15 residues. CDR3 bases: TGTGCCAGCAGTTTAGTTAACGCAACTTACAATGAGCAGTTCTTC. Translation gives CASSLVNATYNEQFF.

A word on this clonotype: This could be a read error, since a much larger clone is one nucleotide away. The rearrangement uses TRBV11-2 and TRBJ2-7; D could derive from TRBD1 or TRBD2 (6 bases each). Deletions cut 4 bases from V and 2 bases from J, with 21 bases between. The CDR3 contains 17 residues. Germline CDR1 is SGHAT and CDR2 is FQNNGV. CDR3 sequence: CASSYRGAPESPYEQYF. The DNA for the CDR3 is TGTGCCAGCAGCTATAGGGGGGCCCCCGAGAGTCCCTACGAGCAGTACTTC.